Presented here are 3 T cell receptor beta chains from one specimen sequenced in a study of Ad26.COV2.S vaccination and SARS-CoV-2 variants. Treatment denoted: around 19 received Ad26.COV2.S at low or high dose, single or two shots; 5 received placebo; per-sample allocation not given. The samples were gathered on day 63 after the first injection of vaccine or placebo. Assay: immunoSEQ multiplex PCR; the TCRdb copy retains only in-frame clones and omits some. This repertoire shows hundreds of thousands of clones, 89% found once; its top ten account for approximately 1.5%. This specimen was peripheral blood, taken in a trial of Ad26.COV2.S vaccine versus placebo. The source of these receptors is a person aged 18-65 years who received the Ad26.COV2.S COVID-19 vaccine or a placebo.

The gene calls are TRBV7-9 and TRBJ1-5, with 10 bases lining up with TRBD1. This CDR3 comprises 17 residues. V lost 5 bases, J lost 1 base, and 8 bases stayed unmatched. Germline V gene sequence: CDR1 SEHNR, CDR2 FQNEAQ (reference sequence). In nucleotides, the CDR3 is TGTGCCAGCAGCCGGGGACAGGGGCCCTGGAGCAATCAGCCCCAGCATTTT. Translation gives CASSRGQGPWSNQPQHF.

The chain has TRBV30 and TRBJ1-2; TRBD1 aligns across 9 bases. Unmatched junction bases numbered 10, after V lost 3 bases and J lost 2 bases. Germline V gene sequence: CDR1 GTSNPN, CDR2 SVGIG (reference sequence). This CDR3 has 16 amino acids. In nucleotides, the CDR3 is TGTGCCTGGAGGATACCCGGACAGGGGTCCAACTATGGCTACACCTTC. Amino acid sequence: CAWRIPGQGSNYGYTF. Full variable domain (rest looked up from reference TRBV30 and TRBJ1-2): SQTIHQWPATLVQPVGSPLSLECTVEGTSNPNLYWYRQAAGRGLQLLFYSVGIGQISSEVPQNLSASRPQDRQFILSSKKLLLSDSGFYLCAWRIPGQGSNYGYTFGSGTRLTVV.

This chain joins TRBV5-1 and TRBJ1-6, with D unresolved. Per the germline V gene, CDR1 is SGHRS and CDR2 is YFSETQ. Trimming cost V 0 bases and J 5 bases, with 9 bases left between them. CDR3 length: 15 residues. The CDR3 bases are TGCGCCAGCAGCTTGGGTAGCAGCCATAATTCACCCCTCCACTTT. Translated, it gives CASSLGSSHNSPLHF.